This TCR beta chain was documented in a study of blood T cells in healthy people across ages. Study results and limitations: A conclusive naive versus antigen-experienced comparison was prevented by the unsorted PBMCs. Age showed a roughly linear inverse relationship with TCR beta diversity per million T cells.

Together with a sample-barcoded 5' primer, a J-beta primer mix was included in a second PCR lasting 7 to 11 cycles. TCRdb ran MiXCR on the 5' RACE reads and lists one entry per CDR3 protein. The table lists more than 1.4 million distinct CDR3 sequences, 42% of them singletons. Healthy Russian Caucasian donors spanned ages about 6 to 90 years. Every donor gave approximately 10 milliliters of peripheral blood. Details on this clonotype: The antigen is undetermined.

CDR1 is MGHDK, CDR2 SYGVNS, per germline. The CDR3 has 15 amino acids. V gave up 1 base and J gave up 1 base; unmatched junction bases: 2. The sequencing sample was made of blood. The clonotype originates from a woman aged 18-29 years in good health. The chain is built from TRBV25-1 and TRBJ1-1; 8 nucleotides match TRBD1. CDR3 in amino acids: CASSESGTGNTEAFF. CDR3 coding DNA: TGTGCCAGCAGTGAATCCGGGACAGGGAACACTGAAGCTTTCTTT.